The rows below give T cell receptor beta chains drawn from one sample of a study of graft-versus-host responses after intestinal transplantation. Sequencing was performed with immunoSEQ multiplex PCR; in TCRdb, only in-frame clones are kept and a portion is missing. The sample holds over 40,000 clones, roughly 95% seen once. The antigens for these receptors are not known. Material: unstimulated CD8+ T cells sorted from spleen or lymph node cells, obtained before transplant. The receptors here all came from a human donor who was the organ donor for an intestinal transplant. The CDR3 runs from the conserved cysteine through the conserved F or W. The D gene is left open where the match is weak. Clone size appears in some rows only: once, few, many, or a class for an expanded clone.

d_call: NA
clone_size: NA
j_call: TRBJ2-7
v_call: TRBV7-9
cdr3_aa: CASSLIEGLAAYEQYF
cdr3_nt: TGTGCCAGCAGCTTGATTGAAGGACTGGCCGCCTACGAGCAGTACTTC

d_call: NA
clone_size: NA
j_call: TRBJ1-3
v_call: TRBV19
cdr3_aa: CASSMDDSSGNTIYF
cdr3_nt: TGTGCCAGTAGTATGGACGATAGCTCTGGAAACACCATATATTTT

d_call: TRBD1
clone_size: NA
j_call: TRBJ2-7
v_call: TRBV11-3
cdr3_aa: CASSFKAGTGGRSQYF
cdr3_nt: TGTGCCAGCAGCTTCAAAGCCGGGACAGGGGGCCGTAGTCAGTACTTC

d_call: TRBD2
clone_size: NA
j_call: TRBJ2-2
v_call: TRBV4-3
cdr3_aa: CASSQGSGGASGELFF
cdr3_nt: TGCGCCAGCAGCCAGGGGAGCGGGGGGGCCTCCGGGGAGCTGTTTTTT

d_call: TRBD1
clone_size: once
j_call: TRBJ2-5
v_call: TRBV5-5
cdr3_aa: CASSSTGGGETQYF
cdr3_nt: TGTGCCAGCAGCTCCACAGGGGGTGGGGAGACCCAGTACTTC

d_call: NA
clone_size: NA
j_call: TRBJ1-5
v_call: TRBV27
cdr3_aa: CASRPVNRVQPQHF
cdr3_nt: TGTGCCAGCAGACCAGTAAACAGGGTTCAGCCCCAGCATTTT

d_call: NA
clone_size: NA
j_call: TRBJ2-7
v_call: TRBV27
cdr3_aa: CASSYGLGGEQYF
cdr3_nt: TGTGCCAGCAGTTACGGACTAGGGGGCGAGCAGTACTTC

d_call: TRBD1
clone_size: NA
j_call: TRBJ2-2
v_call: TRBV6-5
cdr3_aa: CASREPGQEYGELFF
cdr3_nt: TGTGCCAGCAGGGAGCCGGGACAGGAGTACGGGGAGCTGTTTTTT

d_call: NA
clone_size: NA
j_call: TRBJ1-4
v_call: TRBV5-8
cdr3_aa: CASSLGTATNEKLFF
cdr3_nt: TGTGCCAGCAGCTTGGGCACAGCAACTAATGAAAAACTGTTTTTT

d_call: TRBD1
clone_size: NA
j_call: TRBJ1-2
v_call: TRBV4-3
cdr3_aa: CASSQDVPGQGYYGYTF
cdr3_nt: TGCGCCAGCAGCCAAGATGTTCCGGGACAGGGGTACTATGGCTACACCTTC

d_call: NA
clone_size: NA
j_call: TRBJ1-1
v_call: TRBV5-4
cdr3_aa: CASSLDSAEAFF
cdr3_nt: TGTGCCAGCAGCCTGGACAGTGCTGAAGCTTTCTTT